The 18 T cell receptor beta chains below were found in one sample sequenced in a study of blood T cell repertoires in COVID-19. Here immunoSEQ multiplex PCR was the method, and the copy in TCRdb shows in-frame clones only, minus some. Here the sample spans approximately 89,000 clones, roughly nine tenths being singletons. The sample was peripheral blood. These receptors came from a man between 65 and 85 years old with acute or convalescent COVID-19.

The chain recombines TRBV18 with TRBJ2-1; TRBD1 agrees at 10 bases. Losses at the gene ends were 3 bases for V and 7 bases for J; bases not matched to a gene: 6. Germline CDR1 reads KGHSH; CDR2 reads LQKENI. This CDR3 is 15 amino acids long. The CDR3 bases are TGTGCCAGCTCACCGGGCGGGACAGGGGTTAATGAGCAGTTCTTC. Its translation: CASSPGGTGVNEQFF. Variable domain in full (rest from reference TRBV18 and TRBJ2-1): NAGVMQNPRHLVRRRGQEARLRCSPMKGHSHVYWYRQLPEEGLKFMVYLQKENIIDESGMPKERFSAEFPKEGPSILRIQQVVRGDSAAYFCASSPGGTGVNEQFFGPGTRLTVL.

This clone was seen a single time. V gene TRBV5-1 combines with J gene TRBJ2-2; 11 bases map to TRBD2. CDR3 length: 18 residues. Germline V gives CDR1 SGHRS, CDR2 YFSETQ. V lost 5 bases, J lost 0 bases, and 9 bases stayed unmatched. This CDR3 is CASRHILAGDANTGELFF. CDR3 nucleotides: TGCGCCAGCAGGCACATACTAGCGGGGGATGCGAACACCGGGGAGCTGTTTTTT. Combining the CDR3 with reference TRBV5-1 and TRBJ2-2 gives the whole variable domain KAGVTQTPRYLIKTRGQQVTLSCSPISGHRSVSWYQQTPGQGLQFLFEYFSETQRNKGNFPGRFSGRQFSNSRSEMNVSTLELGDSALYLCASRHILAGDANTGELFFGEGSRLTVL.

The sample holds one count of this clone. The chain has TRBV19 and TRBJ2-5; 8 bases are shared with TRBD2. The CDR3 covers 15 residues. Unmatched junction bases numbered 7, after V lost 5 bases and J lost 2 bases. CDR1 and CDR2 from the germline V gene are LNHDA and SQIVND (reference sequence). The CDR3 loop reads CASSPLAGGQETQYF. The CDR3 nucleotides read TGTGCCAGTAGTCCCCTGGCGGGGGGACAAGAGACCCAGTACTTC.

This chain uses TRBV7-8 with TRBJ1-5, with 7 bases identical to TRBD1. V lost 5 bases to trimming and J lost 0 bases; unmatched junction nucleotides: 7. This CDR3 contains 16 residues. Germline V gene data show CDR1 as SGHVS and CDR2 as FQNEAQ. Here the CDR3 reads CASSLEGAYSNQPQHF. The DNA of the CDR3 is TGTGCCAGCAGCCTAGAGGGGGCCTATAGCAATCAGCCCCAGCATTTT.

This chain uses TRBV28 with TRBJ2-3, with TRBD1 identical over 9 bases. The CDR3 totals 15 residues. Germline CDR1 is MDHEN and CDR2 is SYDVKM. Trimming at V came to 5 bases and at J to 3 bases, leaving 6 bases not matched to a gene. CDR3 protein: CASSDSGQGTDTQYF. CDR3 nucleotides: TGTGCCAGCAGTGACTCGGGACAGGGTACAGATACGCAGTATTTT.

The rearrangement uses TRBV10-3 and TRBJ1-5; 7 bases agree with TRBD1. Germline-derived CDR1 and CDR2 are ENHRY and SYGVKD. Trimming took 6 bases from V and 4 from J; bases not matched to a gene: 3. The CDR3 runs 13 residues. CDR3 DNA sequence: TGTGCCATCAGCGGGACAGCTAATCAGCCCCAGCATTTT. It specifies CAISGTANQPQHF.

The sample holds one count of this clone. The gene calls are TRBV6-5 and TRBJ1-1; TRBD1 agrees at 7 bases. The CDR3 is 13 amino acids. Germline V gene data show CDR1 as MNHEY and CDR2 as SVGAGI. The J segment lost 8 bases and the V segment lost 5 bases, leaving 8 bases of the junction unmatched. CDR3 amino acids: CASSPGTALEAFF. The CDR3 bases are TGTGCCAGCAGTCCCGGGACAGCCCTAGAAGCTTTCTTT.

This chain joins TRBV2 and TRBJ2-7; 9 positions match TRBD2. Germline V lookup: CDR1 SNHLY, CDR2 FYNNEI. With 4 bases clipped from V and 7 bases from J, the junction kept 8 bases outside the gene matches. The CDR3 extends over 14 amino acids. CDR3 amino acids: CASSVAGALFEQYV. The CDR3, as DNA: TGTGCCAGCAGTGTAGCGGGGGCCCTATTTGAGCAGTACGTC.

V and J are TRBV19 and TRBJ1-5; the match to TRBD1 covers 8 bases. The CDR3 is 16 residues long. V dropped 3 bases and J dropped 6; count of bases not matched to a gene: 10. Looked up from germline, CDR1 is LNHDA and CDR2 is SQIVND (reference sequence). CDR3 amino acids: CASSILETGVGQPQHF. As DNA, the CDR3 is TGTGCCAGTAGTATTCTTGAGACAGGGGTGGGTCAGCCCCAGCATTTT.

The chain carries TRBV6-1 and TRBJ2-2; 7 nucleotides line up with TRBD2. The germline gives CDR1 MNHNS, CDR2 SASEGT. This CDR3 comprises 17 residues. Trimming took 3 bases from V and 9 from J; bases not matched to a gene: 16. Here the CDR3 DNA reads TGTGCCAGCAGTGAGGGGCTGGGGACTACCTTCGGAAGGGAGCTGTTTTTT. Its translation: CASSEGLGTTFGRELFF.

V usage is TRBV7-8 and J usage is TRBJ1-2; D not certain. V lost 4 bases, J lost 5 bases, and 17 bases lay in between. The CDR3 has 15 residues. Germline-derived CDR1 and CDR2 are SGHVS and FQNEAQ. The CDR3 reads CASSSSRITPYGYTF. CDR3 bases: TGTGCCAGCAGCTCGTCGCGGATAACGCCGTATGGCTACACCTTC.

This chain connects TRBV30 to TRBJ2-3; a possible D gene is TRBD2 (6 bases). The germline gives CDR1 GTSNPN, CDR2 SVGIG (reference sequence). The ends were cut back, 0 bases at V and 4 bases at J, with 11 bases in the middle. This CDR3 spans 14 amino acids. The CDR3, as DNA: TGTGCCTGGAGTGTAGGGACTTCCCCAGATACGCAGTATTTT. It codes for CAWSVGTSPDTQYF.

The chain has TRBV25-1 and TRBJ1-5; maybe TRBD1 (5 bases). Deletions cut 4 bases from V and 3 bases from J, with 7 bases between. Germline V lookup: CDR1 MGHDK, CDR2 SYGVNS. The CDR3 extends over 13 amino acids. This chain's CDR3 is CASSAGLNQPQHF. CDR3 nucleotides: TGTGCCAGCAGTGCAGGGCTCAATCAGCCCCAGCATTTT.

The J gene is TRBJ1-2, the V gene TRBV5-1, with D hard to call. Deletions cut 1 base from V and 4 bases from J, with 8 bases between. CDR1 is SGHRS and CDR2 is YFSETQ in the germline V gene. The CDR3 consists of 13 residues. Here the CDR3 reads CASSLHRTYGYTF. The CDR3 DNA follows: TGCGCCAGCAGCTTGCACAGAACCTATGGCTACACCTTC. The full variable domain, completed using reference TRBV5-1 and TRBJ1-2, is KAGVTQTPRYLIKTRGQQVTLSCSPISGHRSVSWYQQTPGQGLQFLFEYFSETQRNKGNFPGRFSGRQFSNSRSEMNVSTLELGDSALYLCASSLHRTYGYTFGSGTRLTVV.

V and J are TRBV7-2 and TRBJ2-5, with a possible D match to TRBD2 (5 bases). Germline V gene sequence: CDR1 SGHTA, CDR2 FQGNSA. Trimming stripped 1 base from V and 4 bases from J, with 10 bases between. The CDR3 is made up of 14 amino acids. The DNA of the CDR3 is TGTGCCAGCAGCTTAGACGGGATAATAGAGACCCAGTACTTC. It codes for CASSLDGIIETQYF.

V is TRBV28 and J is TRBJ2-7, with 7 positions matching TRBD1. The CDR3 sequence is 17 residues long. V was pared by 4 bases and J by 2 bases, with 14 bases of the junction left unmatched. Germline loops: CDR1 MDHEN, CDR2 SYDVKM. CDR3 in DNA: TGTGCCAGCAGTTCTCAAATCCGCGGACAGGATCCCTACGAGCAGTACGTC. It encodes CASSSQIRGQDPYEQYV.

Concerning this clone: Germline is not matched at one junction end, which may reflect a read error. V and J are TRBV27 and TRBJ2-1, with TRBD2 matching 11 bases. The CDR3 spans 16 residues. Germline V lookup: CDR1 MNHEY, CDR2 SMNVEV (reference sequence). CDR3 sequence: CASSISGTSGNNEQFF. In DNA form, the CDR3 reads TGTGCCAGCAGTATATCGGGGACTAGCGGAAACAATGAGCAGTTCTTC.

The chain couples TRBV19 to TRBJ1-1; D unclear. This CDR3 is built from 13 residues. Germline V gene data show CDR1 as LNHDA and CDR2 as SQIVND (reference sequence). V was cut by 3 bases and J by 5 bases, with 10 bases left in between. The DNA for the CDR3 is TGTGCCAGTAGTATGGGGAGGGATACTGAAGCTTTCTTT. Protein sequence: CASSMGRDTEAFF. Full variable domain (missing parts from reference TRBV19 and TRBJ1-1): DGGITQSPKYLFRKEGQNVTLSCEQNLNHDAMYWYRQDPGQGLRLIYYSQIVNDFQKGDIAEGYSVSREKKESFPLTVTSAQKNPTAFYLCASSMGRDTEAFFGQGTRLTVV.